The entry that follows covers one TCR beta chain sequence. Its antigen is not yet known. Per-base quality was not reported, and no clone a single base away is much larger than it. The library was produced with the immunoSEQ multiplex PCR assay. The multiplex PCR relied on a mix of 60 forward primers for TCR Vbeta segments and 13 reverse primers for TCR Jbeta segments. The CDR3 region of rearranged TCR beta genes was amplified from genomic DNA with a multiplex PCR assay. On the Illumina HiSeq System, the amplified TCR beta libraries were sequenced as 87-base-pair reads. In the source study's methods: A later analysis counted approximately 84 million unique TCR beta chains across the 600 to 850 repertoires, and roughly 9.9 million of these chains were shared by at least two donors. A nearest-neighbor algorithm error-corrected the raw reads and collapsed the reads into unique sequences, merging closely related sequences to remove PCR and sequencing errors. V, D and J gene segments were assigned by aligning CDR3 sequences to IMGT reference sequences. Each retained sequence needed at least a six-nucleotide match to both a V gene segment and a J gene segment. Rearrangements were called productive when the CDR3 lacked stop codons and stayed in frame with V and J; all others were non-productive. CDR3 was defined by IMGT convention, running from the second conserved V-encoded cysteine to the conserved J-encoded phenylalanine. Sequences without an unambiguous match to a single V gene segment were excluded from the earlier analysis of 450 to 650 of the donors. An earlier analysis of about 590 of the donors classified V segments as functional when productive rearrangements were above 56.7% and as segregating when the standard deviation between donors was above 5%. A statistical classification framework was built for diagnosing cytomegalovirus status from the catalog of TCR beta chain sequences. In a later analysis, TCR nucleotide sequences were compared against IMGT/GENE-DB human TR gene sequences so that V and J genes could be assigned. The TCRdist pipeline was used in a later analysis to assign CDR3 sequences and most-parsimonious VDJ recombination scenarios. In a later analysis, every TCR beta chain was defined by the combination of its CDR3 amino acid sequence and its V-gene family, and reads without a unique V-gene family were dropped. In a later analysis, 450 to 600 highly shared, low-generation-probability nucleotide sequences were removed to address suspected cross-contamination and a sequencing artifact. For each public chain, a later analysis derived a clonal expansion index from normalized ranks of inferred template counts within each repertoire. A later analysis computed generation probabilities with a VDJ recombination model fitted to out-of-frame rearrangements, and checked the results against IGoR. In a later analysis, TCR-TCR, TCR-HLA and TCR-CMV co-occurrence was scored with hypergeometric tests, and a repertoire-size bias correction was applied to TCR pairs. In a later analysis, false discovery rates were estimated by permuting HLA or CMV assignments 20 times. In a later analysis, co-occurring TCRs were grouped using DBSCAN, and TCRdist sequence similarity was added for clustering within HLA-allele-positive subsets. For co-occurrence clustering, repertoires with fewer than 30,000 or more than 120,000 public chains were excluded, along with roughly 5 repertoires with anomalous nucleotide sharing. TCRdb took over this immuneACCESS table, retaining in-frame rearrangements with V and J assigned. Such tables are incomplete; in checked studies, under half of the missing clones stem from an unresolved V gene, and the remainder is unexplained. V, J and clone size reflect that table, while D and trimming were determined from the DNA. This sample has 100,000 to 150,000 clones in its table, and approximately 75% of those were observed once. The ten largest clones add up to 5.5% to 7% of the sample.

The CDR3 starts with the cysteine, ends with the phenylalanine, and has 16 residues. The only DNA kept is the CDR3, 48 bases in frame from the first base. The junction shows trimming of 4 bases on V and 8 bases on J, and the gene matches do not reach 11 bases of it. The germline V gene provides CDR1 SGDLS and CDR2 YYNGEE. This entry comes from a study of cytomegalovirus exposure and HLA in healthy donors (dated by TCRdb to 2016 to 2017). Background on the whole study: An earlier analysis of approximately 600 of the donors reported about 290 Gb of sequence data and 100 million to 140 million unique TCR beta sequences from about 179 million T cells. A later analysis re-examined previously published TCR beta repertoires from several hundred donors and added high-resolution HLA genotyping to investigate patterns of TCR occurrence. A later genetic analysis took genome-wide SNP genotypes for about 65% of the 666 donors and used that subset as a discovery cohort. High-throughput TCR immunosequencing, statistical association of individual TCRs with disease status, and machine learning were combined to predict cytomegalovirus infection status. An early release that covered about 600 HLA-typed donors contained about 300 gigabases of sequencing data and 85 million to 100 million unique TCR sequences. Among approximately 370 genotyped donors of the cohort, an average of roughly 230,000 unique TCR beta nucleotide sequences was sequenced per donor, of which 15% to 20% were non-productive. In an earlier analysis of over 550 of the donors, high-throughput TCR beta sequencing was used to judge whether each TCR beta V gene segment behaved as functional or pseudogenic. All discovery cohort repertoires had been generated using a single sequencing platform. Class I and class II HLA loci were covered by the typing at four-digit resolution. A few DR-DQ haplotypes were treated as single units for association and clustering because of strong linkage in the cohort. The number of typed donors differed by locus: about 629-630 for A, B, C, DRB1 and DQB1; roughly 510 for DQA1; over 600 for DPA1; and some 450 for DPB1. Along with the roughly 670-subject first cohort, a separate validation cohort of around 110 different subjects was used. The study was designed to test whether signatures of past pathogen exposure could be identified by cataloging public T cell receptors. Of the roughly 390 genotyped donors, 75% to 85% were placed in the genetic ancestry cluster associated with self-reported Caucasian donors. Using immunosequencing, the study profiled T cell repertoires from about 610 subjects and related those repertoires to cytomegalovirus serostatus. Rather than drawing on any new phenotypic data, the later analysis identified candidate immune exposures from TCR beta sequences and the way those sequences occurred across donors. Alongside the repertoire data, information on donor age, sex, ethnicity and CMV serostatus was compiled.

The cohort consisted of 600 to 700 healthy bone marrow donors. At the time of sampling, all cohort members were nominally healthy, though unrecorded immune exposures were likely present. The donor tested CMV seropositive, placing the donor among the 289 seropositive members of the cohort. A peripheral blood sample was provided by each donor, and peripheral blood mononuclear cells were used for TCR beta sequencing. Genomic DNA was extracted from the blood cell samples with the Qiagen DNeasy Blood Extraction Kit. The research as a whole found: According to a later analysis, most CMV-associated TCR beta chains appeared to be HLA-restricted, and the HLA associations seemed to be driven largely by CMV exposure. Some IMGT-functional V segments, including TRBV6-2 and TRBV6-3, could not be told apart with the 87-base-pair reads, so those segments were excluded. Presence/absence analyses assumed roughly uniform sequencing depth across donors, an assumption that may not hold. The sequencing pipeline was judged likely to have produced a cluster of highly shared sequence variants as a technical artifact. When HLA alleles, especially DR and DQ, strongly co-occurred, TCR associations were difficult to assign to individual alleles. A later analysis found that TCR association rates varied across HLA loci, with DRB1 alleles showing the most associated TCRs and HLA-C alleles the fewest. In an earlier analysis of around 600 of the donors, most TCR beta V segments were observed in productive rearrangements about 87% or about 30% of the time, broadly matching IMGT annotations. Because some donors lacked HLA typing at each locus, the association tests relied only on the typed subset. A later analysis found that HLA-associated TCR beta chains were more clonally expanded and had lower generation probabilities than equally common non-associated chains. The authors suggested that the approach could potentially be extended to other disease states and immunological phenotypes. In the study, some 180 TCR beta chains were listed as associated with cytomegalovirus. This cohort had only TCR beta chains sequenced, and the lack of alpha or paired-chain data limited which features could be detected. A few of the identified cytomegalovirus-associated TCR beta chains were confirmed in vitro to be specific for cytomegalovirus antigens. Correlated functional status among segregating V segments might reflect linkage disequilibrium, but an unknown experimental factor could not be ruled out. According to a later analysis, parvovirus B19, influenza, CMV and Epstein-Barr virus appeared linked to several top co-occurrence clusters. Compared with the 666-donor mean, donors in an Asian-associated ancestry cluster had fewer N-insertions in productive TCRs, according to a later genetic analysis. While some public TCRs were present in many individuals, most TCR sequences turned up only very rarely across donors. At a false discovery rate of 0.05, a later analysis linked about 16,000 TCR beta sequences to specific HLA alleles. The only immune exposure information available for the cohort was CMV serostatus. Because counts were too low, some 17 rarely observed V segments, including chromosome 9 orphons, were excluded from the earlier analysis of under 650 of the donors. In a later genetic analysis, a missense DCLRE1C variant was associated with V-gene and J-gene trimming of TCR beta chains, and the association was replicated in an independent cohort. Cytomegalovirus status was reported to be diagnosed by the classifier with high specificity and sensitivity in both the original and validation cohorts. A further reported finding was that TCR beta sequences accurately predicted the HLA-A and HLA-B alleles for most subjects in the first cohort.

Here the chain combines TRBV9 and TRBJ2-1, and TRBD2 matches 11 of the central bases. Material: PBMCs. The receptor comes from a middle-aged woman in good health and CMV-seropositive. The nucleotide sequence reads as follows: TGTGCCAGCAGCCCTCCTAGCGGGGGGAGTTACGATGAGCAGTTCTTC. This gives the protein CASSPPSGGSYDEQFF.